These T cell receptor beta chains were read from a single sample in a study of blood T cell repertoires in COVID-19. Assay used: immunoSEQ multiplex PCR; TCRdb lists only in-frame clones, some missing. The data contain about 300,000 clones, approximately 85% of them singletons. What was sequenced was PBMCs or T cells enriched from blood (not recorded which). The receptors here all came from a man aged 25-40 years who had recovered from COVID-19. The conserved cysteine and the conserved F or W are not part of the CDR3 here.

12 TRBV19 ASSIVGGPYEQY
13 TRBV6-2/TRBV6-3 ASSYAGEAYNEQF
12 TRBV6-5 ASRRNRGNEKLF
12 TRBV5-1 ASSLGQGANEQF
11 TRBV9 ASSAGEGEKLF
10 TRBV29-1 SVLQGNYGYT
13 TRBV7-9 ASSSGQGARKGYT
9 TRBV10-1 ASRPLVSYT
14 TRBV6-2/TRBV6-3 ASSWDRGLSNQPQH
12 TRBV10-1 ASSDRSNTGELF
11 TRBV7-2 ASSLEGQGKAF